These T cell receptor beta chains were read from a single sample in a study of CD8+ T cells in alopecia areata. Repertoires were generated with immunoSEQ multiplex PCR, while TCRdb's copy carries only in-frame clones and drops some. The sample carries a few hundred thousand clones, around 67% recorded once. The sample consisted of CD4+ T cells sorted from blood, taken at week 0. The source of these receptors is a human donor with alopecia areata. The CDR3 runs from the conserved cysteine through the conserved F or W. Fields, in order: V gene, J gene, CDR3 protein.

TRBV18,TRBJ2-2,CASSPSRTANAGELFF
TRBV9,TRBJ2-3,CASSVVDSTDTQYF
TRBV2,TRBJ1-2,CASSGQGRGGYTF
TRBV13,TRBJ2-1,CASSTSGVPYNEQFF
TRBV6-5,TRBJ2-7,CASSWGDEQYF
TRBV4-3,TRBJ2-1,CASSQVGGGHEQFF
TRBV2,TRBJ2-7,CASTASPYEQYF
TRBV5-1,TRBJ2-2,CASSPLGGTGELFF
TRBV5-1,TRBJ2-5,CASSVQGGGETQYF
TRBV7-9,TRBJ1-1,CASSRTGGSDTEAFF
TRBV7-8,TRBJ2-7,CASSLGLAGGGYEQYF
TRBV18,TRBJ2-1,CASSPRVVTYNEQFF
TRBV5-1,TRBJ1-1,CASSLDGQSENTEAFF
TRBV14,TRBJ1-1,CASSRRQGVTEAFF
TRBV30,TRBJ2-1,CAWSVRRYNEQFF
TRBV7-3,TRBJ1-1,CASSLNGGFGMNTEAFF
TRBV11-2,TRBJ2-1,CASSLVHQAGQTEFF
TRBV5-1,TRBJ2-2,CASSLLLAMGGELFF
TRBV5-1,TRBJ1-1,CASSPRTGENTEAFF
TRBV5-1,TRBJ2-3,CASSLVGMGMPDTQYF
TRBV5-6,TRBJ1-6,CASSFLQANSPLHF
TRBV30,TRBJ2-5,CAWSPQRLEETQYF
TRBV5-1,TRBJ1-3,CASSLTGHSGNTIYF
TRBV30,TRBJ1-2,CAWSARKGTGYTF
TRBV7-9,TRBJ2-2,CASSKAGPDTGELFF